These 15 T cell receptor beta chains were all obtained from the same sample, sequenced in a study of T cell clones after liver transplantation. Data came from immunoSEQ multiplex PCR; TCRdb stores just in-frame clones and leaves some out. Of 50,000 to 55,000 clones listed, about 67% are singletons. The specimen comprised CD4+ T cells from blood, sampled 54 months after liver transplant. These receptors all stem from a human patient who received a liver transplant. Some T cells may be transferred from the graft donor.

The V and J genes are TRBV6-6 and TRBJ1-6; D gene ambiguous. The CDR3 has 14 residues. V gave up 5 bases and J gave up 9 bases, with 14 bases separating them. The germline CDR1 and CDR2 sequences are MNHNY and SVGAGI (reference sequence). CDR3 amino acids: CASSPRSPGSPLHF. In DNA form, the CDR3 reads TGTGCCAGCAGTCCCCGATCCCCCGGTTCACCCCTCCACTTT.

This chain links TRBV5-6 with TRBJ1-1; D is ambiguous. The V gene's germline CDR1 is SGHDT and CDR2 YYEEEE. The CDR3 spans 16 residues. V was shortened by 0 bases and J by 0 bases, with 12 bases between the two germline ends. CDR3 in amino acids: CASSLAVSQLNTEAFF. CDR3 nucleotides: TGTGCCAGCAGCTTGGCCGTCTCACAGCTGAACACTGAAGCTTTCTTT.

DNA for the CDR3: TGTGCCAGCAGCCCAGGGACAGCACGCACAGATACGCAGTATTTT. This gives the protein CASSPGTARTDTQYF. The rearrangement uses TRBV7-9 and TRBJ2-3; 7 bases are a match to TRBD1. The CDR3 is made up of 15 amino acids. V lost 5 bases, J lost 1 base, and 6 bases stayed unmatched. Germline V gene lookup returns CDR1 SEHNR and CDR2 FQNEAQ (reference sequence).

The chain has TRBV7-8 and TRBJ2-5; TRBD2 agrees at 10 bases. Trimming at V came to 5 bases and at J to 0 bases, leaving 9 bases not matched to a gene. Germline CDR1 and CDR2: SGHVS and FQNEAQ. The CDR3 is made up of 17 amino acids. The CDR3 sequence: CASSPRVAGGYQETQYF. The CDR3 nucleotides read TGTGCCAGCAGCCCGCGGGTAGCGGGGGGATACCAAGAGACCCAGTACTTC.

This clone was detected only a few times. This chain links TRBV27 with TRBJ2-1, with 10 bases matching TRBD1. CDR1 is MNHEY, CDR2 SMNVEV, per germline (reference sequence). V lost 7 bases to trimming and J lost 3 bases; unmatched junction nucleotides: 12. The CDR3 runs 17 residues. This chain's CDR3 is CASNPNPGTGDYNEQFF. DNA for the CDR3: TGTGCCAGCAATCCGAATCCCGGGACAGGGGACTACAATGAGCAGTTCTTC.

The V call is TRBV6-4, the J call TRBJ2-7; no reliable D call. V gave up 2 bases and J gave up 3 bases, with 5 bases separating them. The CDR3 loop spans 12 amino acids. The germline gives CDR1 MRHNA, CDR2 SNTAGT. CDR3 coding DNA: TGTGCCAGCAGTGACGGGGACTACGAGCAGTACTTC. Encoded protein: CASSDGDYEQYF.

A few counts support this clone. The gene calls are TRBV15 and TRBJ2-1, with a tentative D call TRBD2 (5 bases). Germline assignment: CDR1 LNHNV and CDR2 YYDKDF (reference sequence). This CDR3 is built from 14 residues. CDR3 sequence: CAIRGGGRVNEQFF. The DNA for the CDR3 is TGTGCTATACGCGGTGGCGGGCGGGTCAATGAGCAGTTCTTC.

The genes are TRBV14 and TRBJ2-1, with 7 bases aligning to TRBD1. The CDR3 length is 15 residues. Looked up from germline, CDR1 is SGHDN and CDR2 is FVKESK. V shed 4 bases and J 7 bases; nucleotides not matched to a gene: 10. CDR3 bases: TGTGCCAGCAGCCGTACGGGACAGAGGGGGAATGAGCAGTTCTTC. Translated: CASSRTGQRGNEQFF.

This CDR3 is CASSFPPGTGVSPLHF. In DNA form, the CDR3 reads TGTGCCAGCAGTTTTCCTCCCGGGACAGGGGTTTCACCCCTCCACTTT. The chain couples TRBV27 to TRBJ1-6; 10 positions match TRBD1. The trim removed 3 bases at V and 9 bases at J, leaving 8 bases unmatched. Germline CDR1 reads MNHEY; CDR2 reads SMNVEV (reference sequence). There are 16 residues in the CDR3.

This chain links TRBV25-1 with TRBJ2-5; no clear D. Germline assignment: CDR1 MGHDK and CDR2 SYGVNS. This CDR3 contains 14 residues. The V and J ends lost 1 base and 5 bases respectively, with 11 bases between them. CDR3 sequence (DNA): TGTGCCAGCAGTGAATCAAGGGCCGGGGAGACCCAGTACTTC. Translation: CASSESRAGETQYF.

The CDR3 DNA reads TGTGCCATCAGATCGACAGGGGGCGATGGCTACACCTTC. It encodes CAIRSTGGDGYTF. This sequence joins TRBV10-3 and TRBJ1-2; 10 nucleotides match TRBD1. The CDR3 extends over 13 amino acids. The ends lost 6 bases at V and 6 bases at J; junction bases unmatched: 4. Looked up from germline, CDR1 is ENHRY and CDR2 is SYGVKD.

The rearrangement joins TRBV2 to TRBJ2-5; a possible D gene is TRBD1 (6 bases). This CDR3 is 12 amino acids long. Germline CDR1 SNHLY, CDR2 FYNNEI. Trimming left V 8 bases short and J 5 bases short, with 12 bases between. Written as DNA, the CDR3 is TGTGCCAGCGTACAGGGTCGGGAGACCCAGTACTTC. It codes for CASVQGRETQYF.

The chain links TRBV7-3 to TRBJ2-2; D is ambiguous. Germline-derived CDR1 and CDR2 are SGHTA and FQGTGA. The CDR3 has 16 residues. V was trimmed by 2 bases and J by 2 bases, leaving 12 bases between them. Here the CDR3 DNA reads TGTGCCAGCAGCTTATACACCCTAAGCAACACCGGGGAGCTGTTTTTT. This translates into CASSLYTLSNTGELFF. The whole variable domain, filled in from reference TRBV7-3 and TRBJ2-2, reads GAGVSQTPSNKVTEKGKYVELRCDPISGHTALYWYRQSLGQGPEFLIYFQGTGAADDSGLPNDRFFAVRPEGSVSTLKIQRTERGDSAVYLCASSLYTLSNTGELFFGEGSRLTVL.

This clone came up once. The CDR3 spells CATGQGANEQYF. As DNA, the CDR3 is TGTGCCACGGGACAGGGGGCAAACGAGCAGTACTTC. V usage is TRBV10-3 and J usage is TRBJ2-7, with 12 nucleotides matching TRBD1. Germline CDR1 and CDR2: ENHRY and SYGVKD. The CDR3 spans 12 residues. J gave up 5 bases and V 10 bases, and 3 bases lay outside the gene matches.

This sequence joins TRBV18 and TRBJ1-1; D is perhaps TRBD1 (5 bases). V was clipped by 4 bases and J by 7 bases, with 10 bases between them. The CDR3 sequence is 12 residues long. The germline V gene has CDR1 KGHSH and CDR2 LQKENI. CDR3 in amino acids: CASSHDSLEAFF. For the CDR3, the DNA is TGTGCCAGCTCACATGACAGTCTTGAAGCTTTCTTT.